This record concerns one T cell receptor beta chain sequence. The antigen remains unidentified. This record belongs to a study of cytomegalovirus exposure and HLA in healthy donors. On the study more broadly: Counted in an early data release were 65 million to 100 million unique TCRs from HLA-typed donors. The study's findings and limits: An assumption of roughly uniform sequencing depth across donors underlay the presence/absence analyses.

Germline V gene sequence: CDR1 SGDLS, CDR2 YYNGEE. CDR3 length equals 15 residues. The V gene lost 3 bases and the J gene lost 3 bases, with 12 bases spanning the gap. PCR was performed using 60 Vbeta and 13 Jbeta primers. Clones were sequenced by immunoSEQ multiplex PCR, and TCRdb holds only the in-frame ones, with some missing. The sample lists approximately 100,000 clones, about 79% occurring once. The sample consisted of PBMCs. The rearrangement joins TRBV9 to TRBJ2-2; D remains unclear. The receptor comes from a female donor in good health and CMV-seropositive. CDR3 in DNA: TGTGCCAGCAGCGAATCCGTCGCGTACACCGGGGAGCTGTTTTTT. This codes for CASSESVAYTGELFF.